Sequencing of this T cell receptor beta chain was carried out in a study of shared clonotypes between healthy human individuals. In the CD4+ fraction, cells were divided into CD45RA+ naive and CD45RA-negative memory subsets. The germline gives CDR1 GTSNPN, CDR2 SVGIG (reference sequence). Between the trimmed V and J ends, which lost 0 bases and 1 base, there was a span of 15 bases. The CDR3 length is 16 residues. Genomic DNA from each subset was divided evenly over several immunoSEQ plates. Profiling relied on immunoSEQ multiplex PCR, and the TCRdb table lists in-frame clones only, not all of them. The sample has 2 million to 2.5 million clones, almost 96% seen once.

Sequencing input: naive CD4+ T cells sorted from blood. Stated subset: CD45RA+ positively selected. This TCR was recovered from a man younger than 35 in good health. The chain employs TRBV30 and TRBJ2-5, with D maybe TRBD2 (5 bases). CDR3 sequence: CAWSVFSSGFQETQYF. The CDR3, as DNA: TGTGCCTGGAGTGTATTCTCGTCGGGGTTCCAAGAGACCCAGTACTTC.